The rows below give T cell receptor beta chains drawn from one sample of a study of regulatory T cells in long-lasting Graves disease. TCRdb re-derived calls from the multiplex PCR reads in MiXCR, one entry per CDR3 protein. The sample carries about 560,000 distinct CDR3 sequences, about 16% recorded once. These data were likewise used in another study, on T cells in Graves' hyperthyroidism and ophthalmopathy.

The sequencing here drew on peripheral blood mononuclear cells (PBMCs), taken at new diagnosis, from a patient treated with antithyroid drugs. The receptors here all came from a man younger than 35 with Graves disease. Each CDR3 is given with its conserved first and last residue. The D gene is left open where the match is weak. Clone size is not always given. Where it is, it says once, few, many or a class for expanded clones.

V	D	J	size	DNA	CDR3
TRBV24-1	NA	TRBJ2-5	many	TGTGCCACCAGTGATTTGAAGGTTGGGCAAGAGACCCAGTACTTC	CATSDLKVGQETQYF
TRBV6-1	TRBD2	TRBJ2-7	few	TGTGCCAGCAGCCCCGGGACTAGCGGGAGTCGGCACGAGCAGTACTTC	CASSPGTSGSRHEQYF
TRBV2	TRBD2	TRBJ2-7	many	TGTGCCAGCACCCCCCCGGCGGGAGGCTACCATCCCTACGAGCAGTACTTC	CASTPPAGGYHPYEQYF
TRBV7-9	TRBD2	TRBJ2-7	many	TGTGCCAGCAGCCCCGGGACTAGCGGGAGGTCCTACGAGCAGTACTTC	CASSPGTSGRSYEQYF
TRBV2	NA	TRBJ2-4	many	TGTGCCAGCAGTCCAGGGTTTGTGGACATTCAGTACTTC	CASSPGFVDIQYF
TRBV9	NA	TRBJ2-3	few	TGTGCCAGCAGCTCACCGGGACTGAGCACAGATACGCAGTATTTT	CASSSPGLSTDTQYF
TRBV9	NA	TRBJ2-2	NA	TGTGCCAGCAGCGTAGTATGGAGGGTACAGTCCGGGGAGCTGTTTTTT	CASSVVWRVQSGELFF
TRBV2	TRBD1	TRBJ1-5	many	TGTGCCAGCAACCAACAGGACAGGGCCAATCAGCCCCAGCATTTT	CASNQQDRANQPQHF
TRBV28	NA	TRBJ1-1	many	TGTGCCAGCAGTTTATCAGGGTTGTACACTGAAGCTTTCTTT	CASSLSGLYTEAFF
TRBV2	NA	TRBJ1-3	NA	TGTGCCAGCAGTGCGGGGACAAGAAACACCATATATTTT	CASSAGTRNTIYF
TRBV2	NA	TRBJ2-3	many	TGTGCCAGCAGTGAGGGCAGCCCTAGCACAGATACGCAGTATTTT	CASSEGSPSTDTQYF
TRBV12-3/TRBV12-4	NA	TRBJ2-1	many	TGTGCCAGCACCATTGGACTTCTCACCCGCCGGGCCGATGAGCAGTTCTTC	CASTIGLLTRRADEQFF
TRBV7-2	NA	TRBJ1-5	NA	TGTGCCAGCAGCTTAGAGTTTGATCAGCCCCAGCATTTT	CASSLEFDQPQHF
TRBV12-3/TRBV12-4	TRBD2	TRBJ2-1	NA	TGTGCCAGCAGTTTTGGCGGGAGTTACTCCTACAATGAGCAGTTCTTC	CASSFGGSYSYNEQFF
TRBV9	TRBD1	TRBJ2-1	few	TGTGCCAGCAGCGTGGAGGACAGGGAGTACAATGAGCAGTTCTTC	CASSVEDREYNEQFF
TRBV5-1	NA	TRBJ2-5	NA	TGCGCCAGCAGCTTGGTCCCAGCGGACCAAGAGACCCAGTACTTC	CASSLVPADQETQYF
TRBV29-1	NA	TRBJ2-1	few	TGCAGCGCCGATCGGACACAGCGGGATGAGCAGTTCTTC	CSADRTQRDEQFF
TRBV18	TRBD1	TRBJ1-1	NA	TGTGCCAGCTCACCGACAGGGGAGGGCACTGAAGCTTTCTTT	CASSPTGEGTEAFF
TRBV15	TRBD2	TRBJ2-5	NA	TGTGCCACCAGCAGAGATCTCCCTAGCGGGAAATCGGAGACCCAGTACTTC	CATSRDLPSGKSETQYF
TRBV13	NA	TRBJ2-3	many	TGTGCCAGCAGACAGGGTCTGCGGAGGGATACGCAGTATTTT	CASRQGLRRDTQYF
TRBV15	NA	TRBJ1-1	many	TGTGCCACCAGCAGAGATGTACGGGGGGACACTGAAGCTTTCTTT	CATSRDVRGDTEAFF
TRBV25-1	NA	TRBJ1-6	NA	TGTGCCAGTCAGGCGGAGGTTCGGTCACCCCTCCACTTT	CASQAEVRSPLHF
TRBV7-9	NA	TRBJ2-1	many	TGTGCCAGCTTACGGGCAAATGAGCAGTTCTTC	CASLRANEQFF
TRBV20-1	TRBD2	TRBJ2-5	few	TGCAGTGCTAGAGAAGCGGGACGGGAGACCCAGTACTTC	CSAREAGRETQYF
TRBV20-1	NA	TRBJ2-1	many	TGCAGTGCCAAACAGGGCGCCAATGAGCAGTTCTTC	CSAKQGANEQFF
TRBV6-2/TRBV6-3	NA	TRBJ1-1	NA	TGTGCCAGCAGTTACTCTTCAGGGGTGAACACTGAAGCTTTCTTT	CASSYSSGVNTEAFF
TRBV5-1	NA	TRBJ2-2	many	TGCGCCAGCTACGCCCCGAGACAGTCGGCGATAGGTTATATCGAGGCCGGGGAGCTGTTTTTT	CASYAPRQSAIGYIEAGELFF
TRBV30	NA	TRBJ2-7	many	TGTGCCTGGAGTGTACAGGGAAGCGAGCAGTACTTC	CAWSVQGSEQYF
TRBV9	NA	TRBJ2-1	NA	TGTGCCAGCAGCTACCTTCACACAGGGACGGGCAATGAGCAGTTCTTC	CASSYLHTGTGNEQFF
TRBV28	TRBD2	TRBJ2-3	many	TGTGCCAGCAGTCTGCCCGTAGCGGGGGGGGCAGATACGCAGTATTTT	CASSLPVAGGADTQYF
TRBV3-1	NA	TRBJ1-2	NA	TGTGCCAGCAGCCAAGATCTCCGGGCGAACTATGGCTACACCTTC	CASSQDLRANYGYTF
TRBV15	TRBD2	TRBJ2-3	NA	TGTGCCACCAGCACGGGACTAGCGGGTAGCACAGATACGCAGTATTTT	CATSTGLAGSTDTQYF
TRBV27	TRBD1	TRBJ1-2	many	TGTGCCAGCAGTTTAGGACAGGGGGCGGACTATGGCTACACCTTC	CASSLGQGADYGYTF
TRBV6-1	NA	TRBJ1-2	many	TGTGCCAGCGAGGAATCTTGGCATGGCTACACCTTC	CASEESWHGYTF
TRBV7-9	NA	TRBJ2-1	many	TGTGCCAGCAGCCCCGACCGGGACTACAATGAGCAGTTCTTC	CASSPDRDYNEQFF
TRBV7-6	TRBD2	TRBJ2-1	few	TGTGCCAGCAGCCCCCGGGGCGGGAGAGTCTACAATGAGCAGTTCTTC	CASSPRGGRVYNEQFF
TRBV5-1	NA	TRBJ2-7	many	TGCGCCAGCAGCCCTTACAGGGAATCTAACGAGCAGTACTTC	CASSPYRESNEQYF
TRBV6-2/TRBV6-3	NA	TRBJ1-5	many	TGTGCCAGCAGTTACCCCGGCGGCCCCAATCAGCCCCAGCATTTT	CASSYPGGPNQPQHF
TRBV11-2	NA	TRBJ2-5	many	TGTGCCAGCAGCTTAGATCTTGCGGTGAAGGAGACCCAGTACTTC	CASSLDLAVKETQYF
TRBV14	NA	TRBJ2-1	few	TGTGCCAGCAGCCAAGATGTGGGGGCCTACTACAATGAGCAGTTCTTC	CASSQDVGAYYNEQFF
TRBV10-2	NA	TRBJ2-5	NA	TGCGCCAGCAGTGAATCCCTTAGGGGGAATCAGTACTTC	CASSESLRGNQYF
TRBV6-1	NA	TRBJ2-7	many	TGTGCCACTTCCCTACACCGGGACATAGACTACGAGCAGTACTTC	CATSLHRDIDYEQYF
TRBV20-1	NA	TRBJ1-1	many	TGCAGTGCTAGCCAGGGACCCAACACTGAAGCTTTCTTT	CSASQGPNTEAFF
TRBV9	TRBD1	TRBJ1-6	NA	TGTGCCAGCAGCCCCCGGGGACAGGCCAGATATAATTCACCCCTCCACTTT	CASSPRGQARYNSPLHF
TRBV6-1	TRBD1	TRBJ1-6	NA	TGTGCCAGCAGTGAAAGGCGGGACAGACTTTCACCCCTCCACTTT	CASSERRDRLSPLHF
TRBV7-9	TRBD2	TRBJ2-1	NA	TGTGCCAGCAGCTTAGTTAGTTTAGCGGGAGACAATGAGCAGTTCTTC	CASSLVSLAGDNEQFF
TRBV11-2	NA	TRBJ2-1	many	TGTGCCAGCAGCTTAGATGGCCTAGCGTACGACTACAATGAGCAGTTCTTC	CASSLDGLAYDYNEQFF
TRBV6-6	NA	TRBJ2-7	few	TGTGCCAGCAGTTACTCGATGTGGGAAGTAATCTCCGAGCAGTACTTC	CASSYSMWEVISEQYF
TRBV6-2/TRBV6-3	NA	TRBJ2-1	few	TGTGCCAGCACCCGTGCGGCGACAGGCTCCTACAATGAGCCGTTCTTC	CASTRAATGSYNEPFF